These T cell receptor beta chains were read from a single sample in a study of T cells in Graves' hyperthyroidism and ophthalmopathy. TCRdb independently ran MiXCR on the multiplex PCR reads; one entry per CDR3 protein. The table includes 350,000 to 400,000 distinct CDR3 sequences, approximately 19% detected once. Sequenced sample: blood. Receptor source: a woman aged 18-30 years with Graves' hyperthyroidism. The CDR3 runs from the conserved cysteine through the conserved F or W. The order of the fields is clone size, V gene, J gene, D gene, CDR3 DNA, CDR3 protein. The D gene is left open where the match is weak. The size entry is marked missing in some rows and otherwise reads once, few, many or a size class.

clone_size: many; v_call: TRBV6-5; j_call: TRBJ1-2; d_call: .; cdr3_nt: TGTGCCAGCAGTAGCTCCCAGGAGCACTATGGCTACACCTTC; cdr3_aa: CASSSSQEHYGYTF
clone_size: once; v_call: TRBV7-8; j_call: TRBJ1-2; d_call: .; cdr3_nt: TGTGCCAGCAGCTTACTAGCCGGGAGCGGCTACACCTTC; cdr3_aa: CASSLLAGSGYTF
clone_size: many; v_call: TRBV2; j_call: TRBJ2-7; d_call: .; cdr3_nt: TGTGCCAGCAGATATAGGAGAGACGGAACCTACGAGCAGTACTTC; cdr3_aa: CASRYRRDGTYEQYF
clone_size: many; v_call: TRBV20-1; j_call: TRBJ1-2; d_call: TRBD1; cdr3_nt: TGCAGTGCTAGTGGGGGACAGGCCTTGGGGGGCTACACCTTC; cdr3_aa: CSASGGQALGGYTF
clone_size: once; v_call: TRBV6-1; j_call: TRBJ2-7; d_call: .; cdr3_nt: TGTGCCAGCAGTCAGGGGAGGGGAGTATCCGAGCAGTACTTC; cdr3_aa: CASSQGRGVSEQYF
clone_size: many; v_call: TRBV20-1; j_call: TRBJ2-7; d_call: .; cdr3_nt: TGCAGTGCTAGTGCTGACCAAGTACTAGGCTACGAGCAGTACTTC; cdr3_aa: CSASADQVLGYEQYF
clone_size: many; v_call: TRBV20-1; j_call: TRBJ2-5; d_call: .; cdr3_nt: TGCAGTGCGCAACCACCCGGGGACGCGGAGACCCAGTACTTC; cdr3_aa: CSAQPPGDAETQYF
clone_size: many; v_call: TRBV20-1; j_call: TRBJ1-5; d_call: .; cdr3_nt: TGCAGTGCTAGAGACAGGCTCTATAGCAATCAGCCCCAGCATTTT; cdr3_aa: CSARDRLYSNQPQHF
clone_size: .; v_call: TRBV6-1; j_call: TRBJ1-2; d_call: .; cdr3_nt: TGTGCCAGCGTAGGACAGAACTATGGCTACACCTTC; cdr3_aa: CASVGQNYGYTF
clone_size: few; v_call: TRBV30; j_call: TRBJ2-2; d_call: TRBD1; cdr3_nt: TGTGCCTGGGACCGGGACAGGGCTATCGGGGAGAACACCGGGGAGCTGTTTTTT; cdr3_aa: CAWDRDRAIGENTGELFF
clone_size: many; v_call: TRBV27; j_call: TRBJ2-7; d_call: .; cdr3_nt: TGTGCCAGCAGTTCCCTCACACGCAGGGCCTACGAGCAGTACTTC; cdr3_aa: CASSSLTRRAYEQYF
clone_size: .; v_call: TRBV3-1; j_call: TRBJ1-5; d_call: .; cdr3_nt: TGTGCCAGCAGCCCTGAGGCGGCGGGGCAGCCCCAGCATTTT; cdr3_aa: CASSPEAAGQPQHF
clone_size: few; v_call: TRBV10-2; j_call: TRBJ2-5; d_call: .; cdr3_nt: TGCGCCAGCACCCGGGGGCCCAATCTGGAGACCCAGTACTTC; cdr3_aa: CASTRGPNLETQYF
clone_size: many; v_call: TRBV13; j_call: TRBJ2-7; d_call: TRBD1; cdr3_nt: TGTGCCAGCAGCCACCGGGACAGGGCCTACGAGCAGTACTTC; cdr3_aa: CASSHRDRAYEQYF
clone_size: many; v_call: TRBV28; j_call: TRBJ1-2; d_call: .; cdr3_nt: TGTGCCAGCAGCTCCCTCGGTTCTAACTATGGCTACACCTTC; cdr3_aa: CASSSLGSNYGYTF
clone_size: few; v_call: TRBV6-5; j_call: TRBJ1-2; d_call: .; cdr3_nt: TGTGCCAGCAATTACGAGGGAAACTATGGCTACACCTTC; cdr3_aa: CASNYEGNYGYTF
clone_size: many; v_call: TRBV6-1; j_call: TRBJ2-7; d_call: .; cdr3_nt: TGTGCCAGCACCCCTCGGGGAGGACGATCCTACGAGCAGTACTTC; cdr3_aa: CASTPRGGRSYEQYF
clone_size: many; v_call: TRBV28; j_call: TRBJ1-1; d_call: .; cdr3_nt: TGTGCCAGCAGTGCCGCCTGGGGGGTTGGGCCTGAAGCTTTCTTT; cdr3_aa: CASSAAWGVGPEAFF
clone_size: many; v_call: TRBV15; j_call: TRBJ2-7; d_call: .; cdr3_nt: TGTGCCACCAGCAGAGGTCCCGATGGTACCGGGGAAAGGTACGAGCAGTACTTC; cdr3_aa: CATSRGPDGTGERYEQYF
clone_size: many; v_call: TRBV7-2; j_call: TRBJ2-7; d_call: .; cdr3_nt: TGTGCCAGCAGCCCCCGGAGGGGCGACGAGCAGTACTTC; cdr3_aa: CASSPRRGDEQYF
clone_size: .; v_call: TRBV6-1; j_call: TRBJ2-7; d_call: TRBD2; cdr3_nt: TGTGCCAGCAGTGAGGCAGCGGGAACCAACTACGAGCAGTACTTC; cdr3_aa: CASSEAAGTNYEQYF
clone_size: many; v_call: TRBV7-8; j_call: TRBJ1-5; d_call: TRBD1; cdr3_nt: TGTGCCAGCAGCTCCAGGGGGAAAGGATACGGCAATCAGCCCCAGCATTTT; cdr3_aa: CASSSRGKGYGNQPQHF
clone_size: many; v_call: TRBV6-2/TRBV6-3; j_call: TRBJ2-7; d_call: .; cdr3_nt: TGTGCCAGCAGGGGGACGGGCGGCCGAAAGGGGGAGCAGTACTTC; cdr3_aa: CASRGTGGRKGEQYF
clone_size: .; v_call: TRBV6-4; j_call: TRBJ1-3; d_call: .; cdr3_nt: TGTGCCAGCAGTGACCCCACCCCTGGGATATCTGGAAACACCATATATTTT; cdr3_aa: CASSDPTPGISGNTIYF
clone_size: many; v_call: TRBV7-2; j_call: TRBJ2-5; d_call: TRBD2; cdr3_nt: TGTGCCAGCAGCTTAGTCGGTAGCGGGGTCTGGACCCAGTACTTC; cdr3_aa: CASSLVGSGVWTQYF
clone_size: many; v_call: TRBV27; j_call: TRBJ1-2; d_call: TRBD1; cdr3_nt: TGTGCCAGCAGTATCGACAGGGATCACTATGGCTACACCTTC; cdr3_aa: CASSIDRDHYGYTF
clone_size: many; v_call: TRBV12-3/TRBV12-4; j_call: TRBJ2-2; d_call: .; cdr3_nt: TGTGCCAGCAGTTTCTGGGCCACCGGGGAGCTGTTTTTT; cdr3_aa: CASSFWATGELFF
clone_size: many; v_call: TRBV20-1; j_call: TRBJ2-7; d_call: .; cdr3_nt: TGCAGTGCTAGAATCCCGACAACCTACGAGCAGTACTTC; cdr3_aa: CSARIPTTYEQYF
clone_size: many; v_call: TRBV20-1; j_call: TRBJ2-1; d_call: .; cdr3_nt: TGCAGTGCTAGTACCAACCTGAATGAGCAGTTCTTC; cdr3_aa: CSASTNLNEQFF
clone_size: few; v_call: TRBV25-1; j_call: TRBJ2-7; d_call: .; cdr3_nt: TGTGCCAGCAGTGATGTCGGACAAGTCTACGAGCAGTACTTC; cdr3_aa: CASSDVGQVYEQYF
clone_size: many; v_call: TRBV12-3/TRBV12-4; j_call: TRBJ1-1; d_call: .; cdr3_nt: TGTGCCAGCAGTTTTGGGCATCAGGCTGGTGAAGCTTTCTTT; cdr3_aa: CASSFGHQAGEAFF
clone_size: .; v_call: TRBV20-1; j_call: TRBJ1-2; d_call: .; cdr3_nt: TGCAGTGCTAGAGATCCTAAGTTCAACTATGGCTACACCTTC; cdr3_aa: CSARDPKFNYGYTF
clone_size: many; v_call: TRBV10-3; j_call: TRBJ2-7; d_call: .; cdr3_nt: TGTGCCATCAGTGAGTTTACAGGTATCGACGAGCAGTACTTC; cdr3_aa: CAISEFTGIDEQYF
clone_size: .; v_call: TRBV7-8; j_call: TRBJ2-5; d_call: TRBD2; cdr3_nt: TGTGCCAGCAGCTTACGGCTAGCGGGGGCGGGGGAGACCCAGTACTTC; cdr3_aa: CASSLRLAGAGETQYF
clone_size: many; v_call: TRBV2; j_call: TRBJ1-3; d_call: .; cdr3_nt: TGTGCCAGCACCGGGCTTCCGGGAGACGCCATATATTTT; cdr3_aa: CASTGLPGDAIYF
clone_size: many; v_call: TRBV9; j_call: TRBJ1-2; d_call: .; cdr3_nt: TGTGCCAGCAGCGTGATGGGCAACCCCCTACGTGGCTACACCTTC; cdr3_aa: CASSVMGNPLRGYTF
clone_size: many; v_call: TRBV7-2; j_call: TRBJ1-5; d_call: .; cdr3_nt: TGTGCCAGCAGCTTACAAAACCAGTGGAATCAGCCCCAGCATTTT; cdr3_aa: CASSLQNQWNQPQHF
clone_size: few; v_call: TRBV24-1; j_call: TRBJ1-5; d_call: .; cdr3_nt: TGTGCCACTAGAATGGGGCTTGAACAGCCCCAGCATTTT; cdr3_aa: CATRMGLEQPQHF
clone_size: many; v_call: TRBV6-1; j_call: TRBJ2-5; d_call: .; cdr3_nt: TGTGCCAGCAGTGAAGTATCTGGCGGGGGCCGGGAGACCCAGTACTTC; cdr3_aa: CASSEVSGGGRETQYF
clone_size: many; v_call: TRBV4-2; j_call: TRBJ2-2; d_call: .; cdr3_nt: TGTGCCAGCAGCCAAGAGGCGGGGCCTGACACCGGGGAGCTGTTTTTT; cdr3_aa: CASSQEAGPDTGELFF